This TCR beta chain came from a study of identical twins. One entry per CDR3 protein, called by TCRdb with MiXCR from the 5' RACE reads. The table lists fewer than 550,000 distinct CDR3 sequences, around 15% of them singletons. Study observations and caveats: Abundant cord blood beta clonotypes carried fewer insertions; memory repertoires showed none.

V was pared by 1 base and J by 6 bases, with 10 bases between. The CDR3 sequence is 15 residues long. Germline assignment: CDR1 LGHDT and CDR2 YNNKEL (reference sequence). There are many counts of this clonotype. Its target is not known. The same data also contributed to another study, on yellow fever vaccine responses in identical twins.

The clonotype originates from a woman in her late teens or twenties in good health. Sequenced: CD4+ T cells sorted from blood. This chain connects TRBV3-1 to TRBJ1-6; D unresolved. The CDR3 region has the DNA TGTGCCAGCAGCCAAGGGAGGCACTCTAATTCACCCCTCCACTTT. Its protein is CASSQGRHSNSPLHF.